This TCR beta chain was found in a study of Ad26.COV2.S vaccination and SARS-CoV-2 variants. The protocol was immunoSEQ multiplex PCR, while the TCRdb copy is restricted to in-frame clones and leaves out a portion. The data contain around 300,000 clones, roughly 89% of them seen just once; the ten biggest clones take up 5%. The sample's treatment: roughly 19 received Ad26.COV2.S at low or high dose, single or two shots; about five received placebo; per-sample allocation not given. Samples came from day 63 after the first vaccine or placebo injection. In Boston, the donor was an adult between 18-55 years of age. This CDR3 spans 13 amino acids. CDR1 is LNHDA and CDR2 is SQIVND in the germline V gene (reference sequence). Trimming left V 5 bases short and J 1 base short, with 8 bases between.

The chain couples TRBV19 to TRBJ2-5, with TRBD1 as a possible D gene (5 bases). Specimen: peripheral blood, collected in a trial of Ad26.COV2.S vaccine versus placebo. The receptor was derived from a person aged 18 to 65 who received the Ad26.COV2.S COVID-19 vaccine or a placebo. The CDR3 spells CASSPGFQETQYF. CDR3 DNA sequence: TGTGCCAGTAGTCCAGGGTTCCAAGAGACCCAGTACTTC.